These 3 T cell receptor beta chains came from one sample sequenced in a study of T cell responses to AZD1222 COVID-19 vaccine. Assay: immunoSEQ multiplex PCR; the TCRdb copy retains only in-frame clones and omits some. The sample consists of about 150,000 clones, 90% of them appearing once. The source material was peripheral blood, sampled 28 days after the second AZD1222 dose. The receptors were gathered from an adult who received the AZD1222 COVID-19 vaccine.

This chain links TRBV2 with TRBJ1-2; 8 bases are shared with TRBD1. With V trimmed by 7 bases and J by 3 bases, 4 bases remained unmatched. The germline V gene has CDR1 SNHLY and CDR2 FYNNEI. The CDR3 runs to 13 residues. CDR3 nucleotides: TGTGCCAGCACCACAGGGGGGGACTATGGCTACACCTTC. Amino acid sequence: CASTTGGDYGYTF.

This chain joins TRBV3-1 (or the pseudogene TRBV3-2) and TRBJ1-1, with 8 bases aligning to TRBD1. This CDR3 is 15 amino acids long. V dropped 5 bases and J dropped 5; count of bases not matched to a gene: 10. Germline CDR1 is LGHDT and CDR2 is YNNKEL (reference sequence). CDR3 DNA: TGTGCCAGCAGCTATTCCCAGGGGGCAGGGACTGAAGCTTTCTTT. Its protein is CASSYSQGAGTEAFF.

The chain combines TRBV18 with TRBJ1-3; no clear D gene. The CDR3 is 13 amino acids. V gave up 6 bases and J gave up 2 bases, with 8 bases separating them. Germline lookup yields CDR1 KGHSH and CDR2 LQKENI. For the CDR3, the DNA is TGTGCCAGCTCCCGAGGAACTGGAAACACCATATATTTT. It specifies CASSRGTGNTIYF.